Each of the 8 T cell receptor beta chains below was sequenced from the same sample in a study of T cell repertoires in aging, cancer and after chemotherapy. The template was genomic DNA from peripheral blood, not RNA. Rearranged V-D-J TRB sequences were amplified with a mixed TRB-A/B primer pool. TCRdb reanalysed the multiplex PCR reads using MiXCR and keeps one entry per CDR3 protein. The sample shows 850 to 1,000 distinct CDR3 sequences, roughly 26% of them seen only once. Sequenced: blood. The receptor set was obtained from a human donor with a blood cancer.

Concerning this clonotype: A much larger clone differs from this one at a single base, so this may be a read error. J is TRBJ2-5 and V is TRBV18, with 7 bases identical to TRBD1. This CDR3 contains 14 residues. Looked up from germline, CDR1 is KGHSH and CDR2 is LQKENI. In nucleotides, the CDR3 is TGTGCCAGCTCACCCGGGACAGCACAAGAGACCGAGTACTTC. Residues: CASSPGTAQETEYF. Together with reference TRBV18 and TRBJ2-5, the CDR3 gives the full variable domain: NAGVMQNPRHLVRRRGQEARLRCSPMKGHSHVYWYRQLPEEGLKFMVYLQKENIIDESGMPKERFSAEFPKEGPSILRIQQVVRGDSAAYFCASSPGTAQETEYFGPGTRLLVL.

This clonotype occurred a few times. J is TRBJ1-2 and V is TRBV12-3 or TRBV12-4, with D possibly TRBD1 on 5 matching bases. CDR3 length: 13 amino acids. Trimming shortened V by 3 bases and J by 7 bases, and 12 bases separated the two germline ends. The CDR3 is CASSFLQRGGYTF. CDR3 nucleotide sequence: TGTGCCAGCAGTTTCCTCCAGAGGGGTGGCTACACCTTC.

This clonotype was found a few times. The J gene is TRBJ2-1, the V gene TRBV6-4; either TRBD1 or TRBD2 may supply D (5 bases each). Deletions cut 8 bases from V and 7 bases from J, with 21 bases between. The CDR3 runs to 15 residues. CDR1 is MRHNA, CDR2 SNTAGT, per germline. This chain's CDR3 is CASSPQATEGNEQFF. The CDR3 nucleotides read TGTGCCAGCTCCCCCCAGGCCACCGAGGGGAATGAGCAGTTCTTC.

Within the sample, this clonotype is large. One junction end does not reproduce the germline sequence, and a read error may be involved. V gene TRBV6-1 combines with J gene TRBJ2-1; 11 nucleotides agree with TRBD2. This CDR3 contains 13 residues. Germline V gene lookup returns CDR1 MNHNS and CDR2 SASEGT. The CDR3 DNA reads TGTGCCAGCACGGAAACTAGCGGGAGCAATCCCCTCTTC. Its protein product is CASTETSGSNPLF.

By share, this clonotype ranks as large. The chain joins TRBV6-5 to TRBJ2-1; 13 bases are a match to TRBD2. Germline V gene sequence: CDR1 MNHEY, CDR2 SVGAGI. This CDR3 has 15 residues. V was pared by 6 bases and J by 8 bases, with 7 bases of the junction left unmatched. The CDR3 reads CASSLGTSGNYEQFF. As DNA, the CDR3 is TGTGCCAGCAGCCTCGGGACTAGCGGGAACTATGAGCAGTTCTTC.

This clonotype is termed medium-sized. V gene TRBV7-6 combines with J gene TRBJ2-5; tentatively, D is TRBD1 (6 bases). This CDR3 is 13 amino acids long. The germline gives CDR1 SGHVS, CDR2 FNYEAQ. Trimming left V 5 bases short and J 5 bases short, with 12 bases between. In DNA, the CDR3 is TGTGCCAGCAGCCCAGGGGTGATGGAGACCCAGTACTTC. Residues: CASSPGVMETQYF.

This clonotype is deemed large. The rearrangement joins TRBV29-1 to TRBJ2-7, with D possibly matching TRBD1 (5 bases). The CDR3 has 11 residues. Trimming took 7 bases from V and 3 from J, leaving 10 bases between them. Looked up from germline, CDR1 is SQVTM and CDR2 is ANQGSEA. The CDR3 DNA reads TGCAGCGCCGCCGACAGCTACGAGCAGTACTTC. This sequence encodes CSAADSYEQYF.

Worth noting for this clonotype: Just one base apart from a much larger clone, this may be a read error. This chain joins TRBV6-1 and TRBJ2-3; 13 nucleotides agree with TRBD2. The germline V gene has CDR1 MNHNS and CDR2 SASEGT. J was trimmed by 4 bases and V by 4 bases; bases with no gene match: 14. The CDR3 has 19 residues. CDR3 in DNA: TGTGCCAGCAGTGCCGGACTAGCGGGAGCGAGAAGAGCCGCAGATACGCAGTATTTT. Amino acids: CASSAGLAGARRAADTQYF.